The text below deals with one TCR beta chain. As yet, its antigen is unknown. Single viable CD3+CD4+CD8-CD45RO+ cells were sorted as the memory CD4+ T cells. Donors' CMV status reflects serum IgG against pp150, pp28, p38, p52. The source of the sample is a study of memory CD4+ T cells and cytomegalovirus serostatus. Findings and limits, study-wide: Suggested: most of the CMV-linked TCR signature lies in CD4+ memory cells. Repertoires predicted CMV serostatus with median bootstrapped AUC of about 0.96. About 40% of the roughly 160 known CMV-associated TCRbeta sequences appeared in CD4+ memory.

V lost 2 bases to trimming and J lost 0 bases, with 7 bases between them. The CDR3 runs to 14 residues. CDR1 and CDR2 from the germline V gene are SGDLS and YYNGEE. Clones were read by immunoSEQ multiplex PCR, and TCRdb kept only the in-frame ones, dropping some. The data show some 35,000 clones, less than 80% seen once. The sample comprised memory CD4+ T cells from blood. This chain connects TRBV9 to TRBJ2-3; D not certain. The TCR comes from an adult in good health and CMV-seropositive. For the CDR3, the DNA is TGTGCCAGCAGCGTGTCGGTTAGCACAGATACGCAGTATTTT. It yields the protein CASSVSVSTDTQYF.